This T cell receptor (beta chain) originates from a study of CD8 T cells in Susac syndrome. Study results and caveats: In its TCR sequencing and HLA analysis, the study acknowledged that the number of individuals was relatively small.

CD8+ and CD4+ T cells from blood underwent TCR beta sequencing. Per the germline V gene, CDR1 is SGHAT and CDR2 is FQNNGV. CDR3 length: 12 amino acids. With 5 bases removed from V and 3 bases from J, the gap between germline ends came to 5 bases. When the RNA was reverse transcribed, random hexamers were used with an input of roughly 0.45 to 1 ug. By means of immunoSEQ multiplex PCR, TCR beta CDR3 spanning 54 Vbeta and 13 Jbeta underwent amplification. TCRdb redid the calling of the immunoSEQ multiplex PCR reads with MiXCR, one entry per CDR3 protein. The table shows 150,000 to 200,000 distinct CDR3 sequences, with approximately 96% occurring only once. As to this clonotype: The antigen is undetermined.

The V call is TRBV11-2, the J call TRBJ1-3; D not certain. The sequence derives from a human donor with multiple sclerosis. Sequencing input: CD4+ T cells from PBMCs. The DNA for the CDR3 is TGTGCCAGCAGCCAAGGTGGAAACACCATATATTTT. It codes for CASSQGGNTIYF.